This passage covers 18 T cell receptor beta chains from one sample sequenced in a study of blood T cell repertoires in COVID-19. Method: immunoSEQ multiplex PCR; TCRdb's copy keeps in-frame clones and lacks some. The sample has 180,000 or so clones, about 81% seen once. The material sequenced was peripheral blood. The source of these receptors is a woman of 80 years or more with COVID-19, enrolled during active disease.

For this clone: A junction boundary mismatches the germline segment, possibly from a read error. This sequence joins TRBV2 and TRBJ1-6, with 10 bases identical to TRBD1. There are 12 residues in the CDR3. Germline CDR1 and CDR2: SNHLY and FYNNEI. CDR3: CASSDPPGQGNF. The CDR3 bases are TGTGCCAGCAGTGACCCACCGGGACAGGGGAACTTT.

This chain joins TRBV19 and TRBJ2-1; 10 nucleotides line up with TRBD2. The CDR3 extends over 15 amino acids. From germline, CDR1 is LNHDA and CDR2 SQIVND (reference sequence). V lost 3 bases and J lost 7; bases outside the gene matches: 6. CDR3: CASSMETSGDNEQFF. The CDR3 DNA reads as TGTGCCAGTAGTATGGAAACTAGCGGGGATAATGAGCAGTTCTTC. Full variable domain (remainder filled in from reference TRBV19 and TRBJ2-1): DGGITQSPKYLFRKEGQNVTLSCEQNLNHDAMYWYRQDPGQGLRLIYYSQIVNDFQKGDIAEGYSVSREKKESFPLTVTSAQKNPTAFYLCASSMETSGDNEQFFGPGTRLTVL.

The CDR3 DNA sequence: TGTGCCAGCAGTCCAGCGGTTGCCTCCTACAATGAGCAGTTCTTC. Its protein is CASSPAVASYNEQFF. The chain uses TRBV27 and TRBJ2-1, with a possible D match to TRBD2 (5 bases). Trimming took off 5 bases at V and 0 bases at J, with 11 bases between the two ends. The germline V gene has CDR1 MNHEY and CDR2 SMNVEV (reference sequence). CDR3 length: 15 amino acids.

V is TRBV7-9 and J is TRBJ1-4; D unresolved. Germline loops: CDR1 SEHNR, CDR2 FQNEAQ (reference sequence). The CDR3 runs 14 residues. Trimming pared 2 bases from V and 7 bases from J, leaving 11 bases between. The chain's CDR3 is CASSLTTSGEKLFF. The DNA for the CDR3 is TGTGCCAGCAGCTTAACCACAAGTGGTGAAAAACTGTTTTTT.

The chain couples TRBV13 to TRBJ2-5, with a tentative D call TRBD1 (8 bases). The CDR3 runs 15 residues. Germline loops: CDR1 PRHDT, CDR2 FYEKMQ (reference sequence). V lost 1 base, J lost 2 bases, and 11 bases lay in between. This CDR3 reads CASSLDRGGQETQYF. CDR3 coding DNA: TGTGCCAGCAGCTTAGACAGGGGGGGTCAAGAGACCCAGTACTTC.

The CDR3, as DNA: TGCAGCGCCGGATTTCAGGGGCAGGTCGCTTTCTTT. Amino acid sequence: CSAGFQGQVAFF. V usage is TRBV29-1 and J usage is TRBJ1-1, with D possibly matching TRBD1 (6 bases). CDR3 length: 12 residues. From germline, CDR1 is SQVTM and CDR2 ANQGSEA. The germline V and J ends were trimmed by 7 bases and 11 bases, with 20 bases remaining between them. The full variable domain, completed using reference TRBV29-1 and TRBJ1-1, is SAVISQKPSRDICQRGTSLTIQCQVDSQVTMMFWYRQQPGQSLTLIATANQGSEATYESGFVIDKFPISRPNLTFSTLTVSNMSPEDSSIYLCSAGFQGQVAFFGQGTRLTVV.

V gene TRBV9 combines with J gene TRBJ1-2; TRBD1 matches 10 bases. With V trimmed by 4 bases and J by 4 bases, 4 bases remained unmatched. This CDR3 is built from 14 residues. Germline loops: CDR1 SGDLS, CDR2 YYNGEE. DNA of the CDR3: TGTGCCAGCAGCCCGTGGACAGGGGGCTATGGCTACACCTTC. Protein sequence: CASSPWTGGYGYTF.

This clone was seen more than once but under ten times. Written as DNA, the CDR3 is TGCGCCAGCAGAAGAGAGACTAATGAAAAACTGTTTTTT. Translating gives CASRRETNEKLFF. This chain connects TRBV5-1 to TRBJ1-4; no reliable D call. This CDR3 spans 13 amino acids. V was clipped by 5 bases and J by 2 bases, with 7 bases between them. Germline loops: CDR1 SGHRS, CDR2 YFSETQ. The entire variable domain, with the rest obtained from reference TRBV5-1 and TRBJ1-4, is as follows: KAGVTQTPRYLIKTRGQQVTLSCSPISGHRSVSWYQQTPGQGLQFLFEYFSETQRNKGNFPGRFSGRQFSNSRSEMNVSTLELGDSALYLCASRRETNEKLFFGSGTQLSVL.

The V and J genes are TRBV7-2 and TRBJ1-6, with a weak D call TRBD1 (5 bases). V lost 7 bases, J lost 6 bases, and 13 bases lay in between. Germline assignment: CDR1 SGHTA and CDR2 FQGNSA. This CDR3 contains 14 residues. The CDR3 loop is CASNMQGPNSPLHF. The DNA for the CDR3 is TGTGCCAGCAATATGCAGGGCCCTAATTCACCCCTCCACTTT.

The gene calls are TRBV19 and TRBJ2-7, with D maybe TRBD2 (6 bases). Trimming took off 6 bases at V and 4 bases at J, with 13 bases between the two ends. Germline assignment: CDR1 LNHDA and CDR2 SQIVND (reference sequence). The CDR3 runs 13 residues. The CDR3: CASSFSEGYEQYF. The CDR3 DNA follows: TGTGCCAGTAGCTTCTCGGAGGGTTACGAGCAGTACTTC.

The CDR3 here is CSVEDRGGLTTEAFF. CDR3 bases: TGCAGCGTTGAGGACAGGGGAGGGTTGACCACTGAAGCTTTCTTT. This sequence joins TRBV29-1 and TRBJ1-1; TRBD1 agrees at 9 bases. The CDR3 extends over 15 amino acids. V lost 3 bases to trimming and J lost 4 bases; unmatched junction nucleotides: 9. Germline V gene data show CDR1 as SQVTM and CDR2 as ANQGSEA.

The V call is TRBV27, the J call TRBJ2-1, with D possibly being TRBD2 (5 bases). V gave up 6 bases and J gave up 12 bases, with 15 bases separating them. The germline V gene has CDR1 MNHEY and CDR2 SMNVEV (reference sequence). The CDR3 has 12 residues. CDR3 sequence (DNA): TGTGCCAGCAGGCTGGTCGGAGGAGGGCAGTTCTTC. Residues: CASRLVGGGQFF.

This clone was seen only once. The rearrangement uses TRBV5-8 and TRBJ1-1; D may be TRBD1 (5 bases). The V and J ends lost 6 bases and 0 bases respectively, with 15 bases between them. This CDR3 is built from 15 residues. CDR1 SGHTS and CDR2 YDEGEE come from the germline V gene. The CDR3 is CASTQARVMNTEAFF. CDR3 sequence (DNA): TGTGCCAGCACCCAGGCCAGGGTTATGAACACTGAAGCTTTCTTT.

This chain connects TRBV6-5 to TRBJ1-2; possible D gene TRBD1, 6 bases. CDR1 MNHEY and CDR2 SVGAGI come from the germline V gene. This CDR3 is built from 15 residues. V was pared by 3 bases and J by 4 bases, with 15 bases between. The chain's CDR3 is CASSYLTDSFYGYTF. DNA of the CDR3: TGTGCCAGCAGTTATCTAACGGACAGCTTCTATGGCTACACCTTC.

V is TRBV3-1 (or the pseudogene TRBV3-2) and J is TRBJ1-3; TRBD1 aligns across 10 bases. Germline trimming cut 4 bases from V and 3 bases from J; bases unmatched to any gene: 6. CDR3 length: 16 residues. CDR1 and CDR2 (germline): LGHDT, YNNKEL (reference sequence). Here the CDR3 reads CASSRRDRGLGNTIYF. CDR3 nucleotides: TGTGCCAGCAGCCGGCGCGACAGGGGGCTTGGAAACACCATATATTTT.

This clone has only a few counts. J is TRBJ1-4 and V is TRBV27; D is possibly TRBD1 (5 bases). Germline assignment: CDR1 MNHEY and CDR2 SMNVEV (reference sequence). V was clipped by 2 bases and J by 7 bases, with 17 bases between them. The CDR3 totals 16 residues. The CDR3 reads CASSLSGSGVSEKLFF. CDR3 bases: TGTGCCAGCAGTTTAAGCGGTTCGGGGGTCTCTGAAAAACTGTTTTTT.

This chain joins TRBV14 and TRBJ1-1, with a weak D call TRBD1 (6 bases). V was clipped by 4 bases and J by 3 bases, with 12 bases between them. This CDR3 comprises 14 residues. The germline V gene encodes CDR1 SGHDN and CDR2 FVKESK. CDR3 sequence: CASSPGQRHTEAFF. Written as DNA, the CDR3 is TGTGCCAGCAGCCCGGGACAACGGCACACTGAAGCTTTCTTT.

This clone was picked up one time. Written as DNA, the CDR3 is TGCGCCAGCAGCCCGGGGGTGCCCTGGAATTCACCCCTCCACTTT. Translated: CASSPGVPWNSPLHF. The genes are TRBV4-1 and TRBJ1-6; weak D call: TRBD1 (5 bases). Trimming cost V 4 bases and J 7 bases, with 14 bases left between them. Germline CDR1 reads MGHRA; CDR2 reads YSYEKL. There are 15 residues in the CDR3.